This T cell receptor beta chain was sequenced for a study of T-cell reconstitution after alpha-beta-depleted transplantation in children. V lost 4 bases, J lost 5 bases, and 6 bases stayed unmatched. Germline V gives CDR1 SGHAT, CDR2 FQNNGV. The CDR3 spans 15 residues. A library of TCRbeta sequences, prepared with unique molecular identifiers, was generated. TCRdb called the PCR reads again in MiXCR, with one record for every CDR3 protein. This sample yields hundreds of thousands of distinct CDR3 sequences, of which about an eighth are seen a single time; 2% to 2.5% belongs to the top ten. A word on this clonotype: Its target is unknown.

Study-wide points: Roughly two months post-transplant, alpha-beta T cells reportedly originated from several hundred graft clones that had expanded. Surviving recipient T cells and thymic progenitors underlay high day-60 TCRbeta diversity in some patients. The main origin of T-cell counts and diversity one year after transplant was newly produced T cells.

The sequence came from a male patient between 5 and 17 years old who had a stem cell transplant for acute myeloid leukemia, so the T cells may come from the graft donor. The sample consisted of PBMCs, mostly from graft donor cells, taken 360 days after TCRalphabeta/CD19-depleted stem cell transplant. The J gene is TRBJ2-2, the V gene TRBV11-2; 8 positions agree with TRBD2. CDR3 nucleotide sequence: TGTGCCAGCAGCTCCCGGGGGGGTCCAACCGGGGAGCTGTTTTTT. As protein: CASSSRGGPTGELFF.